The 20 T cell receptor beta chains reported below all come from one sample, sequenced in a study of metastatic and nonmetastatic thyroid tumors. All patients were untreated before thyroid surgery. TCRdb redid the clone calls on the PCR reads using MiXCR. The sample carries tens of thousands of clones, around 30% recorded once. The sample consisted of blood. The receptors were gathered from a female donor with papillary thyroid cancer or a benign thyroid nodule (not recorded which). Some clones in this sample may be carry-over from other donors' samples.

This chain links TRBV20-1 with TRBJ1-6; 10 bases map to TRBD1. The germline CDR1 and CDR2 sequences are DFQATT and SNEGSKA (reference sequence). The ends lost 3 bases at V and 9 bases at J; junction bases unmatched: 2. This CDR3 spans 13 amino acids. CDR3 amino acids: CSASGTGVSPLHF. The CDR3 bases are TGCAGTGCTAGCGGGACAGGGGTTTCACCCCTCCACTTT.

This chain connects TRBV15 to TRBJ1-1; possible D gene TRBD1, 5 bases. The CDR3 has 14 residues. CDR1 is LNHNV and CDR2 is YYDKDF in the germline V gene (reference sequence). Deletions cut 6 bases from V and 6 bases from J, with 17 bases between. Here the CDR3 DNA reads TGTGCCACCAGGACAGATTCGGCAGGCTCTGAAGCTTTCTTT. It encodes CATRTDSAGSEAFF.

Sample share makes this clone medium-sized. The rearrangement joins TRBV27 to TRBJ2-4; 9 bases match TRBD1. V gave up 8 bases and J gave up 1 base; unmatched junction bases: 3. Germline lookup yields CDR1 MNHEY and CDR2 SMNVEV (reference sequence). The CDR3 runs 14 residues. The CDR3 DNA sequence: TGTGCCAGCCGGACAGGGGAGGCCAAAAACATTCAGTACTTC. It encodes CASRTGEAKNIQYF.

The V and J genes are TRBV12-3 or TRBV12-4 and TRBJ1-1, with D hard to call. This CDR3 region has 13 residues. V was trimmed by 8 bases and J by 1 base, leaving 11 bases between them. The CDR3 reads CASGKKWNTEAFF. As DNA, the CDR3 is TGTGCCAGCGGAAAGAAGTGGAACACTGAAGCTTTCTTT.

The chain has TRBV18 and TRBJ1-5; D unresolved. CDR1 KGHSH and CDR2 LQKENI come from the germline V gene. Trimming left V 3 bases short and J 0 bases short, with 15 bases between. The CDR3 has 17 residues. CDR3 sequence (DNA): TGTGCCAGCTCACCGTCTTGGGTTTCGCATAGCAATCAGCCCCAGCATTTT. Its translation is CASSPSWVSHSNQPQHF.

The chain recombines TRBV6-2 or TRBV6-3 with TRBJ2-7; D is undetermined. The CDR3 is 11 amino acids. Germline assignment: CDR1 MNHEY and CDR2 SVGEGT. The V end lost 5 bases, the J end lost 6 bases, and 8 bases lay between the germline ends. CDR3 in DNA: TGTGCCAGCAGTCCTTTTGGCGAGCAGTACTTC. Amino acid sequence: CASSPFGEQYF.

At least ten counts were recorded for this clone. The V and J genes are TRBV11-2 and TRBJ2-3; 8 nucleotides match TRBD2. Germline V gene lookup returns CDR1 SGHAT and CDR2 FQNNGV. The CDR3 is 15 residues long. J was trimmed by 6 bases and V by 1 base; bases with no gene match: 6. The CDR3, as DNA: TGTGCCAGCAGCTTAGGAGCGGGAGAAGTTGATACGCAGTATTTT. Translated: CASSLGAGEVDTQYF.

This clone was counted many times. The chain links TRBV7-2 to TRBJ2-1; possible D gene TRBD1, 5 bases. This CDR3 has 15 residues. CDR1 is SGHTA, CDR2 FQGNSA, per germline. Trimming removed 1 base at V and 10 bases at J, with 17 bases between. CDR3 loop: CASSLGGNLGPEQFF. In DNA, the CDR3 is TGTGCCAGCAGCTTAGGGGGCAATCTTGGACCCGAGCAGTTCTTC.

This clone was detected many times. The CDR3, as DNA: TGCGCCAGCAGCTTGGATTTACCGGGAGCGAACACTGAAGCTTTCTTT. Translated: CASSLDLPGANTEAFF. The chain combines TRBV5-1 with TRBJ1-1; no definite D call. There are 16 residues in the CDR3. Trimming took 0 bases from V and 1 from J, leaving 13 bases between them. CDR1 SGHRS and CDR2 YFSETQ come from the germline V gene.

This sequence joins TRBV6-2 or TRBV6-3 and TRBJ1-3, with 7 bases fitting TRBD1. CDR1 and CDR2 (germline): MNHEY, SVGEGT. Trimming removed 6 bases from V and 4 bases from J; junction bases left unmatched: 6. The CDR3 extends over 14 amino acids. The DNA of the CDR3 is TGTGCCAGCAGCTTGACAGGGCGCGGAAACACCATATATTTT. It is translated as CASSLTGRGNTIYF.

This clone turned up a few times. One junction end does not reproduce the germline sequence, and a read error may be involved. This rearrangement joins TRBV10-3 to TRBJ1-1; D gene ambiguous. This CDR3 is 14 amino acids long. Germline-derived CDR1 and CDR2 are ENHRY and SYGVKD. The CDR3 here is CAISDYGGNTEAFF. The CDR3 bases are TGTGCTATCAGTGATTACGGCGGGAACACTGAAGCTTTCTTT.

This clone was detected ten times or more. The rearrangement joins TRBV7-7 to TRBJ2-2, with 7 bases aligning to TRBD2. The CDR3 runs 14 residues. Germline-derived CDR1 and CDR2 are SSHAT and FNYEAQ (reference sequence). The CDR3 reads CASGSEWGTGELFF. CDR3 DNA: TGTGCTAGCGGGTCGGAGTGGGGCACCGGGGAGCTGTTTTTT.

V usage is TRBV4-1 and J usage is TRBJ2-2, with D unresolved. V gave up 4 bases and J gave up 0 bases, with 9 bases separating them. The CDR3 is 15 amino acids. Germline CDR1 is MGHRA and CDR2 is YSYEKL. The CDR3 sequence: CASSLGPSNTGELFF. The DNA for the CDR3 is TGCGCCAGCAGCCTCGGGCCATCGAACACCGGGGAGCTGTTTTTT.

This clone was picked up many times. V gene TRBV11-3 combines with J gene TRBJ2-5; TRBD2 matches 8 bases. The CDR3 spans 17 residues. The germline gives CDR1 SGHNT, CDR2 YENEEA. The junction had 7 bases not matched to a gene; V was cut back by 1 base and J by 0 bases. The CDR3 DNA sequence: TGTGCCAGCAGCTTAGGTATCGGGGGGGCCGACCAAGAGACCCAGTACTTC. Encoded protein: CASSLGIGGADQETQYF.

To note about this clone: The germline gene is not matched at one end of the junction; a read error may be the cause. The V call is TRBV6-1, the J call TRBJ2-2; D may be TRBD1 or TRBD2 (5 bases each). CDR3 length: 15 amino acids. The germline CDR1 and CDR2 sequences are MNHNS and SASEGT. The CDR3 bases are TGTACCAGCACCAGGATGGATGGGGCGGCCGGGGAGCCGTTTTTT. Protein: CTSTRMDGAAGEPFF.

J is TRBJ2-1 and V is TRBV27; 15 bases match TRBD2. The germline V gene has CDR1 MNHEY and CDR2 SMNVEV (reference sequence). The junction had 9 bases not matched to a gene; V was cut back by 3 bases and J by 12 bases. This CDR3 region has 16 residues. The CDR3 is CASSLGTSGRFKGQFF. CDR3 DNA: TGTGCCAGCAGTTTGGGGACTAGCGGGAGGTTCAAAGGGCAGTTCTTC.

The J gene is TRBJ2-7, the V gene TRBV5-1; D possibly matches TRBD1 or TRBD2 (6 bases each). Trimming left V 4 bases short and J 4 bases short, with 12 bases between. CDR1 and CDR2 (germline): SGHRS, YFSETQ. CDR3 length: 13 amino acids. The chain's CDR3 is CASSMEGTYEQYF. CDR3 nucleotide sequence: TGCGCCAGCAGCATGGAGGGGACATACGAGCAGTACTTC.

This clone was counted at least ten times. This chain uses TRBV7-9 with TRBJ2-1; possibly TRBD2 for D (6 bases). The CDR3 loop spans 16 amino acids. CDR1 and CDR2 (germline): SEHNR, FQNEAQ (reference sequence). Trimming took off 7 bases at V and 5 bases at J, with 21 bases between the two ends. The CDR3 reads CASTSSGRSRDNEQFF. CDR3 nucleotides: TGTGCCAGCACCTCGTCAGGGAGGTCGAGGGACAATGAGCAGTTCTTC.

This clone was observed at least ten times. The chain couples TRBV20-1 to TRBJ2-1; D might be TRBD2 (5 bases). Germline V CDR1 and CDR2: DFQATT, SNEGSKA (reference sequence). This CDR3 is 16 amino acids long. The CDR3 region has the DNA TGCGACCCCTGGATACTAGATAGTTACTCCTACAATGAGCAGTTCTTC. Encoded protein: CDPWILDSYSYNEQFF.

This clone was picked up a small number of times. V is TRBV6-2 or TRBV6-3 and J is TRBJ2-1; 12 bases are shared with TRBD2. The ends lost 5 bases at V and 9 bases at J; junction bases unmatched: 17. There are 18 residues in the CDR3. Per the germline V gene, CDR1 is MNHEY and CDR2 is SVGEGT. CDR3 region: CASSGTSGPFLRGSEQFF. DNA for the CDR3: TGTGCCAGCAGTGGGACTAGCGGGCCTTTCCTCCGGGGAAGTGAGCAGTTCTTC.